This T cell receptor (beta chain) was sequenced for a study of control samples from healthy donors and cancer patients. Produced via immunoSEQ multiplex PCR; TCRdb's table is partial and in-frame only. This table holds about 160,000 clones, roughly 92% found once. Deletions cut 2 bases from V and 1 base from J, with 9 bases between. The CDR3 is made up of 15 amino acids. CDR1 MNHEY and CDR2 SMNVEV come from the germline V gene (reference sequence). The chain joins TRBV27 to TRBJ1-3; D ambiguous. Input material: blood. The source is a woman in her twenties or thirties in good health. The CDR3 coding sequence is TGTGCCAGCAGTTTAATGCCGGGATCTGGAAACACCATATATTTT. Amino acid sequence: CASSLMPGSGNTIYF.